Shown below are 25 T cell receptor beta chains from a single sample sequenced in a study of blood T cell repertoires in COVID-19. The protocol was immunoSEQ multiplex PCR, while the TCRdb copy is restricted to in-frame clones and leaves out a portion. The table records about 83,000 clones, roughly 87% of them present only once. Sequencing used peripheral blood. These TCRs come from a woman aged 45-65 years with active or convalescent COVID-19.

The rearrangement links TRBV4-1 to TRBJ1-2, with TRBD1 matching 9 bases. The germline V gene has CDR1 MGHRA and CDR2 YSYEKL. This CDR3 has 15 amino acids. Unmatched junction bases numbered 4, after V lost 3 bases and J lost 2 bases. CDR3 sequence: CASSHAGTGNYGYTF. The CDR3 coding sequence is TGCGCCAGCAGCCACGCCGGGACAGGGAACTATGGCTACACCTTC.

V and J are TRBV6-6 and TRBJ1-6; D not resolved. From germline, CDR1 is MNHNY and CDR2 SVGAGI (reference sequence). Trimming pared 5 bases from V and 8 bases from J, leaving 10 bases between. The CDR3 covers 13 residues. In DNA, the CDR3 is TGTGCCAGCAGTCATAAGGACTATTCACCCCTCCACTTT. Its translation is CASSHKDYSPLHF.

The CDR3 is CASSSVVGGPSGNTIYF. DNA for the CDR3: TGTGCCAGCAGCTCAGTGGTAGGGGGCCCCTCTGGAAACACCATATATTTT. J is TRBJ1-3 and V is TRBV5-5; 7 bases align to TRBD1. Germline V CDR1 and CDR2: SGHKS, YYEKEE (reference sequence). The CDR3 runs 17 residues. The J segment lost 0 bases and the V segment lost 3 bases, leaving 9 bases of the junction unmatched.

The chain uses TRBV11-1 and TRBJ2-7, with D maybe TRBD1 (6 bases). Trimming took off 8 bases at V and 2 bases at J, with 13 bases between the two ends. CDR1 is SGHAT and CDR2 is FQDESV in the germline V gene (reference sequence). The CDR3 runs 13 residues. The CDR3 nucleotides are TGTGCCAGCCAAAGAGGACAGACCTACGAGCAGTACTTC. Encoded protein: CASQRGQTYEQYF.

This chain joins TRBV9 and TRBJ2-2; D unresolved. CDR1 is SGDLS and CDR2 is YYNGEE in the germline V gene. V lost 0 bases, J lost 3 bases, and 6 bases lay in between. CDR3 length: 14 residues. The CDR3 loop reads CASSVVPDTGELFF. DNA of the CDR3: TGTGCCAGCAGCGTAGTACCGGACACCGGGGAGCTGTTTTTT.

The sample holds a few counts of this clone. The V call is TRBV20-1, the J call TRBJ2-1; D gene unclear. CDR1 is DFQATT and CDR2 is SNEGSKA in the germline V gene (reference sequence). The CDR3 loop spans 11 amino acids. The V gene lost 3 bases and the J gene lost 6 bases, with 6 bases spanning the gap. The DNA of the CDR3 is TGCAGTGCTAGTTTTCGCAATGAGCAGTTCTTC. Translation gives CSASFRNEQFF.

The chain links TRBV6-5 to TRBJ1-1; no reliable D call. CDR1 is MNHEY and CDR2 is SVGAGI in the germline V gene. This CDR3 contains 13 residues. The V and J ends lost 7 bases and 1 base respectively, with 10 bases between them. This chain's CDR3 is CASNLGENTEAFF. The CDR3 bases are TGTGCCAGCAATCTCGGGGAGAACACTGAAGCTTTCTTT.

The CDR3 reads CASSYSPTYEQYF. The CDR3 nucleotides read TGTGCCAGCAGTTACTCTCCCACCTACGAGCAGTACTTC. The rearrangement uses TRBV6-5 and TRBJ2-7, with D uncertain. CDR3 length: 13 residues. Germline CDR1 reads MNHEY; CDR2 reads SVGAGI. Trimming removed 0 bases from V and 2 bases from J, with 5 bases in between.

This rearrangement joins TRBV6-2 or TRBV6-3 to TRBJ2-3; D is unresolved. The V and J ends lost 0 bases and 6 bases respectively, with 13 bases between them. In germline, CDR1 is MNHEY, CDR2 SVGEGT. There are 15 residues in the CDR3. CDR3: CASSYSESPPDTQYF. In nucleotides, the CDR3 is TGTGCCAGCAGTTACTCTGAGTCGCCGCCGGATACGCAGTATTTT.

This clone appeared once. This chain connects TRBV4-2 to TRBJ2-5, with TRBD2 matching 8 bases. Germline values: CDR1 LGHNA, CDR2 YNFKEQ. There are 14 residues in the CDR3. V shed 6 bases and J 1 base; nucleotides not matched to a gene: 4. CDR3 coding DNA: TGTGCCAGCAGGGCTAGCGGGCGCCAAGAGACCCAGTACTTC. Protein: CASRASGRQETQYF.

The chain carries TRBV19 and TRBJ2-1, with 8 positions matching TRBD2. V lost 4 bases, J lost 6 bases, and 5 bases stayed unmatched. Germline CDR1 is LNHDA and CDR2 is SQIVND (reference sequence). CDR3 length equals 14 residues. The CDR3 spells CASSSGGPLNEQFF. The DNA for the CDR3 is TGTGCCAGTAGTAGCGGGGGGCCCCTCAATGAGCAGTTCTTC.

The gene calls are TRBV5-1 and TRBJ1-2; 10 nucleotides line up with TRBD1. Trimming cost V 0 bases and J 8 bases; bases outside gene matches: 7. Germline V gene sequence: CDR1 SGHRS, CDR2 YFSETQ. The CDR3 runs to 15 residues. DNA for the CDR3: TGCGCCAGCAGCTTGGGGGGACAGGGGATCTGGGGCTACACCTTC. Its protein product is CASSLGGQGIWGYTF.

The rearrangement links TRBV6-2 or TRBV6-3 to TRBJ1-2, with TRBD1 matching 8 bases. Trimming at V came to 5 bases and at J to 8 bases, leaving 13 bases not matched to a gene. The CDR3 totals 15 residues. Germline V gene lookup returns CDR1 MNHEY and CDR2 SVGEGT. The CDR3: CASSLRGQGTGGYTF. Written as DNA, the CDR3 is TGTGCCAGCAGTCTACGTGGACAGGGAACAGGCGGCTACACCTTC.

V usage is TRBV9 and J usage is TRBJ2-1, with 11 bases that match TRBD2. V was pared by 0 bases and J by 3 bases, with 8 bases of the junction left unmatched. CDR1 is SGDLS, CDR2 YYNGEE, per germline. CDR3 size: 18 residues. In DNA, the CDR3 is TGTGCCAGCAGCGTAGCAGGGCTAGCGGGGGGAAGCTACAATGAGCAGTTCTTC. Encoded protein: CASSVAGLAGGSYNEQFF.

Note on this clone: The same CDR3 also results from other DNA sequences found in this sample. CDR3 sequence (DNA): TGTGCCAGCAGCTTGTCAGGCGGGTCCTACGAGCAGTACTTC. It codes for CASSLSGGSYEQYF. This chain uses TRBV11-3 with TRBJ2-7; perhaps TRBD2 as D (5 bases). V was shortened by 3 bases and J by 1 base, with 10 bases between the two germline ends. The CDR3 is 14 residues long. Germline V gene data show CDR1 as SGHNT and CDR2 as YENEEA.

V is TRBV3-1 (or the pseudogene TRBV3-2) and J is TRBJ1-5; no firm D call. V was trimmed by 4 bases and J by 4 bases, leaving 11 bases between them. The germline gives CDR1 LGHDT, CDR2 YNNKEL (reference sequence). This CDR3 is 14 amino acids long. The CDR3 here is CASSRGQSNQPQHF. CDR3 nucleotides: TGTGCCAGCAGCCGAGGTCAGTCTAATCAGCCCCAGCATTTT.

This sequence joins TRBV29-1 and TRBJ1-2, with D perhaps matching TRBD1 (5 bases). V lost 0 bases to trimming and J lost 4 bases, with 12 bases between them. The CDR3 contains 14 residues. The germline V gene has CDR1 SQVTM and CDR2 ANQGSEA. The DNA of the CDR3 is TGCAGCGTTGAAGAGGGAGGCAGGGCCTATGGCTACACCTTC. Translated: CSVEEGGRAYGYTF.

J is TRBJ1-3 and V is TRBV15; no clear D. V lost 3 bases and J 2 bases, leaving 17 bases between the germline ends. The CDR3 has 17 amino acids. Germline loops: CDR1 LNHNV, CDR2 YYDKDF (reference sequence). The CDR3: CATSSNLVRRPGNTIYF. The DNA of the CDR3 is TGTGCCACCAGCAGTAATTTGGTTCGGAGACCTGGAAACACCATATATTTT. Full variable domain (rest looked up from reference TRBV15 and TRBJ1-3): DAMVIQNPRYQVTQFGKPVTLSCSQTLNHNVMYWYQQKSSQAPKLLFHYYDKDFNNEADTPDNFQSRRPNTSFCFLDIRSPGLGDTAMYLCATSSNLVRRPGNTIYFGEGSWLTVV.

The V call is TRBV6-5, the J call TRBJ1-1, with 9 bases identical to TRBD1. J was trimmed by 4 bases and V by 2 bases; bases with no gene match: 8. This CDR3 comprises 16 residues. Germline values: CDR1 MNHEY, CDR2 SVGAGI. CDR3 sequence (DNA): TGTGCCAGCAGTTACCTTCCGACAGGGGGGTTCACTGAAGCTTTCTTT. Translation gives CASSYLPTGGFTEAFF.

The V and J genes are TRBV5-1 and TRBJ2-1; 7 positions match TRBD2. CDR1 SGHRS and CDR2 YFSETQ come from the germline V gene. After removal of 0 bases from V and 0 bases from J, the junction contained 3 bases not matched to a gene. The CDR3 covers 16 residues. This CDR3 reads CASSLGAGSSYNEQFF. The CDR3 DNA reads as TGCGCCAGCAGCTTGGGAGCGGGGAGCTCCTACAATGAGCAGTTCTTC.

This clone ranks as large. The chain employs TRBV5-1 and TRBJ1-2; 7 bases fit TRBD1. The CDR3 consists of 16 residues. With 3 bases clipped from V and 0 bases from J, the junction kept 8 bases outside the gene matches. Germline-derived CDR1 and CDR2 are SGHRS and YFSETQ. The CDR3 DNA reads TGCGCCAGCAGCTATCCGACAGGGTGGGCTAACTATGGCTACACCTTC. This gives the protein CASSYPTGWANYGYTF.

The rearrangement joins TRBV21-1 to TRBJ2-5; the table assigns TRBD2, which was not confirmed against the DNA. TRBV21-1 is an annotated pseudogene. The CDR3 consists of 17 residues. CDR3 protein: CASKINRGERRGETQYF. CDR3 in DNA: TGTGCCAGCAAAATAAATCGGGGGGAAAGGCGTGGGGAGACCCAGTACTTC.

The CDR3 loop is CASSGTGLLEQYF. The CDR3 DNA follows: TGTGCCAGCAGTGGGACAGGGCTACTCGAGCAGTACTTC. The V call is TRBV2, the J call TRBJ2-7, with TRBD1 matching 8 bases. The CDR3 is made up of 13 amino acids. J lost 6 bases, V lost 4 bases, and 5 bases had no gene match. Germline assignment: CDR1 SNHLY and CDR2 FYNNEI.

V and J are TRBV7-8 and TRBJ2-1; tentative D call: TRBD1 (5 bases). This CDR3 has 14 amino acids. The V and J ends lost 2 bases and 5 bases respectively, with 10 bases between them. Germline V gene sequence: CDR1 SGHVS, CDR2 FQNEAQ. The CDR3 DNA is TGTGCCAGCAGCTTAAGGGCAGGGAACAATGAGCAGTTCTTC. Translating gives CASSLRAGNNEQFF.

This clone has just a few counts. The chain couples TRBV4-2 to TRBJ1-1; D perhaps matches TRBD1 (5 bases). CDR3 size: 16 residues. Between the trimmed V and J ends, which lost 5 bases and 5 bases, there was a span of 21 bases. Germline V CDR1 and CDR2: LGHNA, YNFKEQ. CDR3 in DNA: TGTGCCAGCAGCTACCGAAGAGCGGGGGGTGGAACTGAAGCTTTCTTT. Translating gives CASSYRRAGGGTEAFF.